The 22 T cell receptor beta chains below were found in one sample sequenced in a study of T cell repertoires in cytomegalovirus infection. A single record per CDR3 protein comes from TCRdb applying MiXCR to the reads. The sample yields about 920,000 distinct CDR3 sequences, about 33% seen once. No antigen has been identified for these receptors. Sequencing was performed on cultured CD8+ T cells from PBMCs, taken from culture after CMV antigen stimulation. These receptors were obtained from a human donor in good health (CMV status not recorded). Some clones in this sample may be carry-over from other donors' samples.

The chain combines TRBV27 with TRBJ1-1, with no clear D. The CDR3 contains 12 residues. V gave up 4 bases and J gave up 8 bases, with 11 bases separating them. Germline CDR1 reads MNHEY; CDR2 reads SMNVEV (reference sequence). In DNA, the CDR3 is TGTGCCAGCAGTTCTGGCCCTTCGGAAGCTTTCTTT. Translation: CASSSGPSEAFF.

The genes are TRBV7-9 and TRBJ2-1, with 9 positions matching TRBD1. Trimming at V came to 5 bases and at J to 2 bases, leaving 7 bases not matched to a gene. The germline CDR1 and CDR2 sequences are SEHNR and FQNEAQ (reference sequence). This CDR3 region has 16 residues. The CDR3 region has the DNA TGTGCCAGCAGCCCCCGCGGGGACAGGGCCTACAATGAGCAGTTCTTC. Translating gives CASSPRGDRAYNEQFF.

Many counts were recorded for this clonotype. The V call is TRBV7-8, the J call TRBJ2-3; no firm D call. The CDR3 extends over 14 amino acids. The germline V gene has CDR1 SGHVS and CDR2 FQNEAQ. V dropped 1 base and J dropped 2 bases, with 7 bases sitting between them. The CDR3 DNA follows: TGTGCCAGCAGCTTAGGGGCAGCCACAGATACGCAGTATTTT. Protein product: CASSLGAATDTQYF.

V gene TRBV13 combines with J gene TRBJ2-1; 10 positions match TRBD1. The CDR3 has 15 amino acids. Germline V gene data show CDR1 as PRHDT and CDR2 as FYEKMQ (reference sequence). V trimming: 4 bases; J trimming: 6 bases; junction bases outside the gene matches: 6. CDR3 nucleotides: TGTGCCAGCAGCTCGGGACAGGGGTGGGGCAATGAGCAGTTCTTC. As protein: CASSSGQGWGNEQFF. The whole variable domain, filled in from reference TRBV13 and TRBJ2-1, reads AAGVIQSPRHLIKEKRETATLKCYPIPRHDTVYWYQQGPGQDPQFLISFYEKMQSDKGSIPDRFSAQQFSDYHSELNMSSLELGDSALYFCASSSGQGWGNEQFFGPGTRLTVL.

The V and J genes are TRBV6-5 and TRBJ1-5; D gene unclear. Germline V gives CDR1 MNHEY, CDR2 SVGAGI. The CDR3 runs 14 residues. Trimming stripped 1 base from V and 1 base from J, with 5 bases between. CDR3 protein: CASSYLGSNQPQHF. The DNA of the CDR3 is TGTGCCAGCAGTTACTTGGGAAGCAATCAGCCCCAGCATTTT.

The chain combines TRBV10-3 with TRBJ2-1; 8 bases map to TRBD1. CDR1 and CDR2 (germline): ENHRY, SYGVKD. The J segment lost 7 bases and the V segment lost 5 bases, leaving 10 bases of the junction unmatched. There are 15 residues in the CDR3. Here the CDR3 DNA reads TGTGCCATCAGTTCCCCCGGGACAGGCTCTAATGAGCAGTTCTTC. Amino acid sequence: CAISSPGTGSNEQFF.

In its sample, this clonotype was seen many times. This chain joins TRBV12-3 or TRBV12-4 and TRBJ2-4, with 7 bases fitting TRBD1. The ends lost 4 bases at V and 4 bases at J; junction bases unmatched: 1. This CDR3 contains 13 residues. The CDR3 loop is CASSSGQKNIQYF. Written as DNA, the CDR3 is TGTGCCAGCAGTTCGGGACAGAAAAACATTCAGTACTTC.

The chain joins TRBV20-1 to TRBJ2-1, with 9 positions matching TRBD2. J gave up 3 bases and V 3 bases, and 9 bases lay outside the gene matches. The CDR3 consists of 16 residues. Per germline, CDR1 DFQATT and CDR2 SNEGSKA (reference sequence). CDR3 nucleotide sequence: TGCAGTGCTAGGGATTCTAGCGGGGACAACTACAATGAGCAGTTCTTC. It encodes CSARDSSGDNYNEQFF.

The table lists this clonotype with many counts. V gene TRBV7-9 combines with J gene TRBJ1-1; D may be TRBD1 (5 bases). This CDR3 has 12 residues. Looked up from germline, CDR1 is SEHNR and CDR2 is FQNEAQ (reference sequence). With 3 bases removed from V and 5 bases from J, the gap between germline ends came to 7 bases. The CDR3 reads CASSLGLTEAFF. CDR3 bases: TGTGCCAGCAGCTTGGGGCTAACTGAAGCTTTCTTT.

The CDR3 DNA follows: TGCGCCAGCAGCCAAGACCAGGGGGCCTTGTTCACCGGGGAGCTGTTTTTT. As protein: CASSQDQGALFTGELFF. The gene calls are TRBV4-1 and TRBJ2-2, with TRBD1 matching over 8 bases. J gave up 4 bases and V 0 bases, and 7 bases lay outside the gene matches. The CDR3 spans 17 residues. Germline loops: CDR1 MGHRA, CDR2 YSYEKL.

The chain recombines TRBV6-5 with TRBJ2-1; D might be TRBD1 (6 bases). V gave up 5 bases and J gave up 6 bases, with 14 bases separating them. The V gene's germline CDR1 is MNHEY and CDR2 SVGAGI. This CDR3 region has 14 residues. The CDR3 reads CASSKVQGINEQFF. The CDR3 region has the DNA TGTGCCAGCAGTAAGGTACAGGGTATCAATGAGCAGTTCTTC.

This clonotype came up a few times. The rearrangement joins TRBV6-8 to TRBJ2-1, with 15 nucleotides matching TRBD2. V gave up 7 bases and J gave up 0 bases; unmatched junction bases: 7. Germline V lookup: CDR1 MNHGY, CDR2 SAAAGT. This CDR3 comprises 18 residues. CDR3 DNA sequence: TGTGCCAGCAAATTGGGACTAGCGGGGGGCCGCTCCTACAATGAGCAGTTCTTC. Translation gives CASKLGLAGGRSYNEQFF.

CDR3 DNA: TGTGCCAGCAGCCCGTTACATGGGACAGACTACAATGAGCAGTTCTTC. It specifies CASSPLHGTDYNEQFF. V gene TRBV3-1 combines with J gene TRBJ2-1, with 7 nucleotides matching TRBD1. This CDR3 region has 16 residues. The V gene's germline CDR1 is LGHDT and CDR2 YNNKEL (reference sequence). With 4 bases clipped from V and 3 bases from J, the junction kept 9 bases outside the gene matches.

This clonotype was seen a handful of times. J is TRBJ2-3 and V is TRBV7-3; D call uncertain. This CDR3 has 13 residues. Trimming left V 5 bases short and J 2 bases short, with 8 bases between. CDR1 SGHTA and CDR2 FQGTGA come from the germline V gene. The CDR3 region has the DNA TGTGCCAGCAGCACACTCAACACAGATACGCAGTATTTT. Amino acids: CASSTLNTDTQYF. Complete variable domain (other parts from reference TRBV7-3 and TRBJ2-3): GAGVSQTPSNKVTEKGKYVELRCDPISGHTALYWYRQSLGQGPEFLIYFQGTGAADDSGLPNDRFFAVRPEGSVSTLKIQRTERGDSAVYLCASSTLNTDTQYFGPGTRLTVL.

The CDR3 nucleotides are TGTGCCAGCAGCTTGGAGGGGGCTCCCTACAATGAGCAGTTCTTC. Its translation: CASSLEGAPYNEQFF. This chain connects TRBV7-3 to TRBJ2-1, with D perhaps matching TRBD1 (7 bases). CDR1 and CDR2 (germline): SGHTA, FQGTGA. The V end was cut by 3 bases, the J end by 2 bases, with 11 bases between. The CDR3 loop spans 15 amino acids. Full variable domain (remainder filled in from reference TRBV7-3 and TRBJ2-1): GAGVSQTPSNKVTEKGKYVELRCDPISGHTALYWYRQSLGQGPEFLIYFQGTGAADDSGLPNDRFFAVRPEGSVSTLKIQRTERGDSAVYLCASSLEGAPYNEQFFGPGTRLTVL.

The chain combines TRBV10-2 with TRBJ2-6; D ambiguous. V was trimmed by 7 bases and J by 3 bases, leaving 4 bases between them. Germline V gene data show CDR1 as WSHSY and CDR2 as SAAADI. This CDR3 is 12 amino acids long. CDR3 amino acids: CASNHGANVLTF. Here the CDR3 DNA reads TGCGCCAGCAATCATGGGGCCAACGTCCTGACTTTC.

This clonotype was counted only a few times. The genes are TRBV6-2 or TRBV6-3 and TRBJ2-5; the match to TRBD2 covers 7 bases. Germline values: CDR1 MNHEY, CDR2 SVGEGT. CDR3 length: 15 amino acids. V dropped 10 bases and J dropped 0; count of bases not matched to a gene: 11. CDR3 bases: TGTGCCACCCTGGGGACTACCTTGAACCAAGAGACCCAGTACTTC. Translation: CATLGTTLNQETQYF.

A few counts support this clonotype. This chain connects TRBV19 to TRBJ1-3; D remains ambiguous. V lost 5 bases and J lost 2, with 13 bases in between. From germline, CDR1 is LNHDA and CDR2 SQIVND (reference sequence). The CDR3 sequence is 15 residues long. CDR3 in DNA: TGTGCCAGTAGTCCTCCTCCCCGCCCTGGAAACACCATATATTTT. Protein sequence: CASSPPPRPGNTIYF.

CDR3 sequence (DNA): TGTGCCAGCGGTTCTAGCGGGGGGGACAATGAGCAGTTCTTC. Its protein product is CASGSSGGDNEQFF. The J gene is TRBJ2-1, the V gene TRBV12-3 or TRBV12-4, with 12 bases lining up with TRBD2. V trimming: 8 bases; J trimming: 5 bases; junction bases outside the gene matches: 4. CDR3 length: 14 amino acids.

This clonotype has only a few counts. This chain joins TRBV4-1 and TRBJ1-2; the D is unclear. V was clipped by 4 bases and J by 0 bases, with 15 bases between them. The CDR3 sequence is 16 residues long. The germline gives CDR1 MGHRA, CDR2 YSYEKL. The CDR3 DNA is TGCGCCAGCAGCCCACCCTCCGACGGATCTAACTATGGCTACACCTTC. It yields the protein CASSPPSDGSNYGYTF.

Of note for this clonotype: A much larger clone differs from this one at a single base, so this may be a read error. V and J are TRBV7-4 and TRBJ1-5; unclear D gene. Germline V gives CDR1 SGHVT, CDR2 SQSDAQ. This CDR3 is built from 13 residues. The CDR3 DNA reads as TGTGCCAACAGCTTATGGAGCAATCAGCCCCAGCATTTT. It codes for CANSLWSNQPQHF.

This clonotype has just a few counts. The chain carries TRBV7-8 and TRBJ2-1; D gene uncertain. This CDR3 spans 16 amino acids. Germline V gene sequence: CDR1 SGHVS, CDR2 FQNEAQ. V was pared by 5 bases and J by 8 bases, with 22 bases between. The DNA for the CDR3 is TGTGCCAGCAGCGTCGACTTATCTTGGGCCCGCGATGAGCAGTTCTTC. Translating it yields CASSVDLSWARDEQFF.